The 27 T cell receptor beta chains presented below share a single source sample, sequenced in a study of blood T cells in healthy people across ages. Alongside a J-beta primer mix, a sample-barcoded 5' primer served in a second PCR lasting roughly 7 to 11 cycles. TCRdb fed the 5' RACE reads into MiXCR, producing one record per CDR3 protein. This sample has about 730,000 distinct CDR3 sequences, with roughly 47% found just once. Sequencing input: blood. All receptors come from a woman in her fifties or sixties in good health.

Only a few counts were recorded for this clonotype. The chain has TRBV3-1 and TRBJ2-6; TRBD1 is a possible D gene (5 bases). V was shortened by 4 bases and J by 3 bases, with 13 bases between the two germline ends. The CDR3 has 16 amino acids. Looked up from germline, CDR1 is LGHDT and CDR2 is YNNKEL (reference sequence). In DNA form, the CDR3 reads TGTGCCAGCAGCCGCCACCAGGGCAATGGGGCCAACGTCCTGACTTTC. Translated: CASSRHQGNGANVLTF.

The rearrangement uses TRBV9 and TRBJ1-1, with a possible D match to TRBD1 (6 bases). There are 14 residues in the CDR3. Germline V gene sequence: CDR1 SGDLS, CDR2 YYNGEE. V was cut by 0 bases and J by 4 bases, with 10 bases left in between. CDR3 bases: TGTGCCAGCAGCGTAGAGGGGGGGGTCACTGAAGCTTTCTTT. Its protein product is CASSVEGGVTEAFF.

The chain joins TRBV5-1 to TRBJ2-1; D not resolved. The last part of the DNA fits TRBJ2-7 better; the J call may be wrong. Germline lookup yields CDR1 SGHRS and CDR2 YFSETQ. The CDR3 runs 18 residues. CDR3 region: CASSLDPYTVGSYNEQYF. The CDR3 DNA is TGCGCCAGCAGCTTGGACCCATACACGGTCGGCTCCTACAATGAGCAGTACTTC.

This clonotype has at least ten counts. V is TRBV20-1 and J is TRBJ2-7, with 12 bases lining up with TRBD2. CDR3 length: 13 residues. Germline-derived CDR1 and CDR2 are DFQATT and SNEGSKA (reference sequence). The V gene end was trimmed by 6 bases and the J gene end by 2 bases; junction bases not matched to a gene: 2. This CDR3 is CSARTSGAYEQYF. CDR3 DNA sequence: TGCAGTGCCCGGACTAGCGGGGCCTACGAGCAGTACTTC.

The chain carries TRBV20-1 and TRBJ1-1, with D perhaps TRBD1 (6 bases). Germline V lookup: CDR1 DFQATT, CDR2 SNEGSKA (reference sequence). This CDR3 is built from 14 residues. V lost 8 bases and J 1 base, leaving 17 bases between the germline ends. Here the CDR3 reads CSTGTGSRNTEAFF. DNA of the CDR3: TGCAGTACGGGAACAGGGTCGAGGAACACTGAAGCTTTCTTT.

This clonotype came up a few times. The chain combines TRBV6-2 or TRBV6-3 with TRBJ2-7; D unclear. Between the trimmed V and J ends, which lost 7 bases and 2 bases, there was a span of 21 bases. CDR3 length equals 16 residues. Germline lookup yields CDR1 MNHEY and CDR2 SVGEGT. In nucleotides, the CDR3 is TGTGCCAGCACTCCCCTTCCGTTGGCGGCAACCTACGAGCAGTACTTC. This sequence encodes CASTPLPLAATYEQYF.

At least ten counts were recorded for this clonotype. This chain connects TRBV29-1 to TRBJ1-2; D might be TRBD1 (6 bases). From germline, CDR1 is SQVTM and CDR2 ANQGSEA. The V end lost 8 bases, the J end lost 5 bases, and 15 bases lay between the germline ends. CDR3 length: 12 residues. CDR3 sequence reads: CSTRGQGYGYTF. CDR3 coding DNA: TGCAGCACCCGGGGGCAGGGGTATGGCTACACCTTC.

J is TRBJ2-7 and V is TRBV6-5, with D uncertain. Germline CDR1 and CDR2: MNHEY and SVGAGI. This CDR3 comprises 14 residues. Trimming pared 6 bases from V and 7 bases from J, leaving 19 bases between. CDR3 amino acids: CASRRRAERSEQYF. CDR3 sequence (DNA): TGTGCCAGCAGAAGACGAGCAGAACGGTCTGAGCAGTACTTC.

At least ten counts were recorded for this clonotype. In nucleotides, the CDR3 is TGTGCCAGCAGCTTAGAGAGGTCAAGCTCCTACGAGCAGTACTTC. It is translated as CASSLERSSSYEQYF. V gene TRBV7-2 combines with J gene TRBJ2-7; D is unclear. This CDR3 contains 15 residues. V was trimmed by 1 base and J by 0 bases, leaving 10 bases between them. In germline, CDR1 is SGHTA, CDR2 FQGNSA.

The chain uses TRBV7-3 and TRBJ2-1; TRBD2 agrees at 10 bases. The germline V gene encodes CDR1 SGHTA and CDR2 FQGTGA. This CDR3 is built from 16 residues. The ends lost 4 bases at V and 4 bases at J; junction bases unmatched: 7. For the CDR3, the DNA is TGTGCCAGCAGCTCCGCTAGCGGGAGAGATTACAATGAGCAGTTCTTC. Translating gives CASSSASGRDYNEQFF.

The genes are TRBV12-3 or TRBV12-4 and TRBJ2-1; perhaps TRBD2 as D (6 bases). The CDR3 is 14 amino acids. Trimming took 4 bases from V and 8 from J, leaving 15 bases between them. The CDR3 bases are TGTGCCAGCAGTTATAGCGGTCGCCCCCATGAGCAGTTCTTC. Translated, it gives CASSYSGRPHEQFF.

This clonotype was found a few times. The chain employs TRBV5-1 and TRBJ1-1; D remains unclear. Between the trimmed V and J ends, which lost 2 bases and 6 bases, there was a span of 8 bases. This CDR3 has 12 amino acids. Germline V gives CDR1 SGHRS, CDR2 YFSETQ. The CDR3 DNA reads TGCGCCAGCAGCTTCCCTGGACCTGAAGCTTTCTTT. Translation: CASSFPGPEAFF.

The CDR3 spells CASRGQGVADTQYF. CDR3 bases: TGTGCCAGCAGAGGACAGGGGGTCGCAGATACGCAGTATTTT. The rearrangement joins TRBV2 to TRBJ2-3; TRBD1 matches 10 bases. The germline gives CDR1 SNHLY, CDR2 FYNNEI. The CDR3 extends over 14 amino acids. With 6 bases clipped from V and 4 bases from J, the junction kept 4 bases outside the gene matches.

This clonotype has a handful of counts. The gene calls are TRBV4-3 and TRBJ2-7, with a tentative D call TRBD2 (6 bases). Trimming cost V 0 bases and J 3 bases, with 9 bases left between them. Germline V CDR1 and CDR2: LGHNA, YSLEER. The CDR3 sequence is 14 residues long. The CDR3 coding sequence is TGCGCCAGCAGCCAAGATGTCGGGGGCTACGAGCAGTACTTC. It yields the protein CASSQDVGGYEQYF.

There are a few counts of this clonotype. The genes are TRBV6-2 or TRBV6-3 and TRBJ1-5; unclear D gene. This CDR3 region has 15 residues. Germline lookup yields CDR1 MNHEY and CDR2 SVGEGT. The V and J ends lost 2 bases and 1 base respectively, with 9 bases between them. The CDR3 DNA follows: TGTGCCAGCAGTTACAGGGTGACCAGCAATCAGCCCCAGCATTTT. Translation gives CASSYRVTSNQPQHF.

The rearrangement joins TRBV5-1 to TRBJ1-1; D remains ambiguous. The CDR3 consists of 13 residues. Germline V lookup: CDR1 SGHRS, CDR2 YFSETQ. V shed 3 bases and J shed 6 bases, with 12 bases lying between them. The CDR3: CASSSAFDPEAFF. The DNA of the CDR3 is TGCGCCAGCAGCTCCGCTTTTGATCCTGAAGCTTTCTTT.

The chain links TRBV28 to TRBJ2-5, with D hard to call. The CDR3 sequence is 11 residues long. Germline lookup yields CDR1 MDHEN and CDR2 SYDVKM. Trimming removed 4 bases from V and 12 bases from J, with 12 bases in between. The CDR3 region is CASSSATSEYF. In nucleotides, the CDR3 is TGTGCCAGCAGTTCTGCTACCTCCGAGTACTTC. The complete variable domain, with remaining parts taken from reference TRBV28 and TRBJ2-5, reads DVKVTQSSRYLVKRTGEKVFLECVQDMDHENMFWYRQDPGLGLRLIYFSYDVKMKEKGDIPEGYSVSREKKERFSLILESASTNQTSMYLCASSSATSEYFGPGTRLLVL.

This clonotype was seen ten or more times. The chain employs TRBV6-6 and TRBJ2-1; TRBD2 might be the D (6 bases). CDR1 is MNHNY, CDR2 SVGAGI, per germline (reference sequence). The CDR3 is 14 residues long. The V end was cut by 5 bases, the J end by 8 bases, with 16 bases between. The chain's CDR3 is CASSPRRGMDEQFF. The CDR3 coding sequence is TGTGCCAGCAGTCCACGACGGGGGATGGATGAGCAGTTCTTC.

This chain connects TRBV7-2 to TRBJ2-7; D gene ambiguous. The J call could be wrong; TRBJ2-5 is a better fit for the DNA end. The CDR3 extends over 13 amino acids. Germline loops: CDR1 SGHTA, CDR2 FQGNSA. The CDR3 coding sequence is TGTACCAGCAGCTTATTGGTTGGAGAGACCCAGTACTTC. It specifies CTSSLLVGETQYF.

The CDR3 nucleotides read TGTGCCAGCAGGGACTTGGGACTCTGGAACTATGAGCAGTTCTTC. It encodes CASRDLGLWNYEQFF. The V gene is TRBV6-1, the J gene TRBJ2-1; D is possibly TRBD2 (6 bases). Germline V gives CDR1 MNHNS, CDR2 SASEGT. V lost 6 bases and J lost 8, with 20 bases in between. The CDR3 is made up of 15 amino acids.

This clonotype has a handful of counts. The gene calls are TRBV20-1 and TRBJ2-5; TRBD1 or TRBD2 may be the D gene (5 bases each). V lost 3 bases, J lost 5 bases, and 16 bases lay in between. The CDR3 is 14 residues long. Germline loops: CDR1 DFQATT, CDR2 SNEGSKA (reference sequence). CDR3 nucleotide sequence: TGCAGTGCTAGCCGACAAAAAGGGGAGGAGACCCAGTACTTC. It encodes CSASRQKGEETQYF.

Many counts were recorded for this clonotype. The V call is TRBV29-1, the J call TRBJ2-4, with unresolved D. V shed 6 bases and J shed 6 bases, with 9 bases lying between them. Germline V CDR1 and CDR2: SQVTM, ANQGSEA. The CDR3 contains 11 residues. The CDR3 loop is CSVGPGNIQYF. In DNA, the CDR3 is TGCAGCGTCGGACCAGGAAACATTCAGTACTTC.

Of note for this clonotype: Germline and junction disagree at one end, which may indicate a read error. CDR3 residues: CTSSPRLRRTDTQYF. CDR3 nucleotides: TGTACCAGCAGCCCCCGTTTGAGACGGACAGATACGCAGTATTTT. The genes are TRBV7-3 and TRBJ2-3; no clear D gene. The germline V gene encodes CDR1 SGHTA and CDR2 FQGTGA. The CDR3 covers 15 residues.

For this clonotype: One end of the junction varies from germline; a read error may be responsible. The genes are TRBV28 and TRBJ2-3; 8 bases map to TRBD1. CDR1 is MDHEN and CDR2 is SYDVKM in the germline V gene. The CDR3 totals 15 residues. CDR3 sequence: CASRETGDNTGTQYF. DNA for the CDR3: TGTGCCAGCAGAGAGACAGGGGATAACACAGGTACGCAGTATTTT.

The DNA of the CDR3 is TGCAGCATAGACAGGGGTCGTATCTACAATGAGCAGTTCTTC. As protein: CSIDRGRIYNEQFF. This chain links TRBV29-1 with TRBJ2-1, with TRBD1 identical over 8 bases. The length of the CDR3 is 14 residues. Germline lookup yields CDR1 SQVTM and CDR2 ANQGSEA. J lost 3 bases, V lost 8 bases, and 9 bases had no gene match.

In its sample, this clonotype was seen once. The chain links TRBV7-8 to TRBJ2-3; D possibly corresponds to TRBD2 (7 bases). CDR3 size: 21 residues. The V gene lost 1 base and the J gene lost 0 bases, with 26 bases spanning the gap. Germline CDR1 is SGHVS and CDR2 is FQNEAQ. CDR3 protein: CASSLDLPWGRGDSSTDTQYF. DNA of the CDR3: TGTGCCAGCAGCTTAGACCTCCCGTGGGGGAGGGGGGATAGTAGCACAGATACGCAGTATTTT.

This clonotype was counted between two and nine times. The V and J genes are TRBV15 and TRBJ2-5, with TRBD1 matching 7 bases. The J segment lost 1 base and the V segment lost 3 bases, leaving 2 bases of the junction unmatched. The CDR3 length is 14 residues. Germline values: CDR1 LNHNV, CDR2 YYDKDF (reference sequence). DNA for the CDR3: TGTGCCACCAGCAGGGGGACAGTCCAAGAGACCCAGTACTTC. It yields the protein CATSRGTVQETQYF.